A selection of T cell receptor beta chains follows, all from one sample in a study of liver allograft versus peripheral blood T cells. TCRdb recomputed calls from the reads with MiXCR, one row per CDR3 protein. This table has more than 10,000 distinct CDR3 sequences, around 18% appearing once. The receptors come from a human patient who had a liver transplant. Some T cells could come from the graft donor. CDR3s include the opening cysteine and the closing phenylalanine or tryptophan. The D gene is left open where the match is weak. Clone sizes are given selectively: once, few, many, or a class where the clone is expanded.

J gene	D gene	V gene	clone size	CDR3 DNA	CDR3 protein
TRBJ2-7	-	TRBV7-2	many	TGTGCCAGCAGCCTAACCGGTAGCACGTACGAGCAGTACTTC	CASSLTGSTYEQYF
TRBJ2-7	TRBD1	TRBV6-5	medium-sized	TGTGCCAGCAGTGTCCCCGGACAGGGGGCAATGCTCGAGCAGTACTTC	CASSVPGQGAMLEQYF
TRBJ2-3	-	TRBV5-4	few	TGTGCCAGCAGCTTGAACAGTAACACAGATACGCAGTATTTT	CASSLNSNTDTQYF
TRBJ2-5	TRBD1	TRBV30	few	TGTGCCTGGGACCTTTGGGACAGAGAGACCCAGTACTTC	CAWDLWDRETQYF
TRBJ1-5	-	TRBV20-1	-	TGCAGTGCTAGAGTGTCAAATCAGCCCCAGCATTTT	CSARVSNQPQHF
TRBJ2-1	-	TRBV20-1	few	TGCAGTGCTAGATATCAGGTGGTCGTCAATGAGCAGTTCTTC	CSARYQVVVNEQFF
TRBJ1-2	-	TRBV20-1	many	TGCAGTGCTAGAGGGGCAGGCGGATTGTATGGCTACACCTTC	CSARGAGGLYGYTF
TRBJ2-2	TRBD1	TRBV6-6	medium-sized	TGTGCCAGCACCTCCTTTTGGGGACAGGGGATGGCGATCAGAATCTCCGGGGAGCTGTTTTTT	CASTSFWGQGMAIRISGELFF
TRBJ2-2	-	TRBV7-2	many	TGTGCCAGCAGCTTTACCTTCAGCAACACCGGGGAGCTGTTTTTT	CASSFTFSNTGELFF
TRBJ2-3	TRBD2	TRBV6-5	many	TGTGCCAGCCACCCGGGACTAGCGCCAGATACGCAGTATTTT	CASHPGLAPDTQYF
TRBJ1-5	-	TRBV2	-	TGTGCCAGCAGCGGACGGGGCGGTCAGCCCCAGCATTTT	CASSGRGGQPQHF
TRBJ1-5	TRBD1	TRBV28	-	TGTGCCAGCAGTGCGACGACAGGGGGCGGTCAGCCCCAGCATTTT	CASSATTGGGQPQHF
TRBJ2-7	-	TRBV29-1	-	TGCAGCGTGATGGACAGCCCAAACTACGAGCAGTACTTC	CSVMDSPNYEQYF
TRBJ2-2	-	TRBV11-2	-	TGTGCCAGCAGCCCCCCGGGTCGGCTAGCGTCCACCGGGGAGCTGTTTTTT	CASSPPGRLASTGELFF
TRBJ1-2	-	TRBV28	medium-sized	TGTGCCAGCAGGACACAGGGTGCCTATGGCTACACCTTC	CASRTQGAYGYTF
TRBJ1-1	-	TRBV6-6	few	TGTGCCAGCAGTGCCACCATTGGCACTGAAGCTTTCTTT	CASSATIGTEAFF
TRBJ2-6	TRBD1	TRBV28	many	TGTGCCAGCAGTTTTACCGCAGGGGGCTCCGGGGCCAACGTCCTGACTTTC	CASSFTAGGSGANVLTF
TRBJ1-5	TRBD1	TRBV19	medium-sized	TGTGCCAGTAGTGAGGGGACAGGGCTTGGGCAGCCCCAGCATTTT	CASSEGTGLGQPQHF
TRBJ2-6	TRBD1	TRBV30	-	TGTGCCTGGAGTGTATGGGACAGGGGCTCTGGGGCCAACGTCCTGACTTTC	CAWSVWDRGSGANVLTF
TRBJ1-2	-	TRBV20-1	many	TGCAGTGCTAGTCCCCTATTTCCAGGCGATGGCTACACCTTC	CSASPLFPGDGYTF
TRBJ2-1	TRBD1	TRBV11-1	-	TGTGCCAGCAGCAACAGGGGGCGGGGGAGGAATGAGCAGTTCTTC	CASSNRGRGRNEQFF
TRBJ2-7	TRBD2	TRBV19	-	TGTGCCAGTAGTAAAGGCGGGGGGACCCGTAGCGAGCAGTACTTC	CASSKGGGTRSEQYF
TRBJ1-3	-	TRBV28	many	TGTGCCAGCAGCATACAGAGCTCTGGAAACACCATATATTTT	CASSIQSSGNTIYF
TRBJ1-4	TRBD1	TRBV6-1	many	TGTGCCAGTGACAGGGACCGTAATGAAAAACTGTTTTTT	CASDRDRNEKLFF
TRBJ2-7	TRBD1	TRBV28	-	TGTGCCAGCAGTTTAGTGACAGGGTCCCACGAGCAGTACTTC	CASSLVTGSHEQYF
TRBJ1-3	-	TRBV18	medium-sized	TGTGCCAGCTCACCCGTCACAGCCTCTGGAAACACCATATATTTT	CASSPVTASGNTIYF
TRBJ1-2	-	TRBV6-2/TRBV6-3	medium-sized	TGTGCCAGTACACCGACTCGAGTGGATGGCTACACCTTC	CASTPTRVDGYTF
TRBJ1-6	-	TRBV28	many	TGTGCCAGCAGCCGGGACATCAATAATTCACCCCTCCACTTT	CASSRDINNSPLHF
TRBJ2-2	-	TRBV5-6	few	TGTGCCAGCAGCTTGGACAGAGGTAACGGGGAGCTGTTTTTT	CASSLDRGNGELFF
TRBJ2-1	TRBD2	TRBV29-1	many	TGCAGCGTTGAAGGGGGCGGGAGGAACTACAATGAGCAGTTCTTC	CSVEGGGRNYNEQFF
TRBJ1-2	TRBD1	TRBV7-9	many	TGTGCCAGCAGCCGAACCGTCCGGGACAGGGATCAGTATGGCTACACCTTC	CASSRTVRDRDQYGYTF
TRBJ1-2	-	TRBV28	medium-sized	TGTGCCAGCAGTTCCGTCACTCGGAGCTACACCTTC	CASSSVTRSYTF
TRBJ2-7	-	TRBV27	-	TGTGCCAGCAGACATCTGACTGGCGAGCAGTACTTC	CASRHLTGEQYF
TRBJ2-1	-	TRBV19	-	TGTGCCAGTAGTTCTCCCGGGGCAGACAATGAGCAGTTCTTC	CASSSPGADNEQFF
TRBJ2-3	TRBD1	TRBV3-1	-	TGTGCCAGCTCCTCCTCAGGGGGCCGGGCAGATACGCAGTATTTT	CASSSSGGRADTQYF
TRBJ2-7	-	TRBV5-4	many	TGTGCCAGCAGCCTGGACAGTTTTGGCGAGCAGTACTTC	CASSLDSFGEQYF
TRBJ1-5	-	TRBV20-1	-	TGCAGTGCCCTGGCGGAGCAGGGGCGAAACAATCAGCCCCAGCATTTT	CSALAEQGRNNQPQHF